Detailed here is one TCR beta chain. The antigen this receptor binds is unknown. No base qualities exist here, and no much larger clone lies one base off it. The cohort was made up of approximately 700 healthy bone marrow donors. At the time of sampling, all cohort members were nominally healthy, though unrecorded immune exposures were likely present. The donor was CMV seronegative and was included in the group of a few hundred seronegative cohort members. A peripheral blood sample was collected from each donor, and TCR beta sequencing was performed on peripheral blood mononuclear cells. The Qiagen DNeasy Blood Extraction Kit was used to extract genomic DNA from the blood cell samples. From cysteine to phenylalanine, the CDR3 is 17 amino acids long. Here the CDR3 DNA is all that survives: 51 bases in frame from base 1. CDR1 and CDR2 are drawn from the germline V gene: SGHRS, YFSETQ. Trimming accounts for 3 bases at V and 4 bases at J, while the number of junction bases matched to no gene is 9.

The sample is drawn from a study of cytomegalovirus exposure and HLA in healthy donors (dated by TCRdb to about 2017). As for the study more broadly: An earlier analysis of under 600 of the donors reported approximately 270 Gb of sequence data and more than 90 million unique TCR beta sequences from about 180 million T cells. An early release covering roughly 640 HLA-typed donors comprised roughly 300 gigabases of sequencing data and around 86 million unique TCR sequences. The genetic ancestry cluster associated with self-reported Caucasian donors included 81% of the roughly 360 genotyped donors. The study aimed to test whether cataloging public T cell receptors could reveal signatures of past pathogen exposure. The T cell repertoires of 666 subjects were profiled by immunosequencing and related to cytomegalovirus serostatus. Along with the approximately 700-subject first cohort, a separate validation cohort of over 90 different subjects was used. The study combined high-throughput TCR immunosequencing, statistical association of individual TCRs with disease status, and machine learning to predict cytomegalovirus infection status. To study patterns of TCR occurrence, a later analysis re-analyzed previously published TCR beta repertoires from several hundred donors and added high-resolution HLA genotyping. In the later analysis, no new phenotypic data were used to find candidate immune exposures; instead, reliance was placed on TCR beta sequences and their occurrence across donors. To decide whether each TCR beta V gene segment behaved as functional or pseudogenic, an earlier analysis of some 600 of the donors relied on high-throughput TCR beta sequencing. Donor age, sex, ethnicity and CMV serostatus were compiled alongside the repertoire data. A later genetic analysis used genome-wide SNP genotypes for about 65% of the roughly 670 donors, treating that subset as a discovery cohort. All discovery cohort repertoires had been generated using a single sequencing platform. Both class I and class II loci were covered by HLA typing, at four-digit resolution. Typing coverage differed by locus: A, B, C, DRB1 and DQB1 were typed in about 629-630 donors, DQA1 in 522, DPA1 in approximately 600, and DPB1 in 450 to 480. Four to six DR-DQ haplotypes were handled as single units for association and clustering because linkage in the cohort was strong. Across some 400 genotyped donors of the cohort, an average of 235,054 unique TCR beta nucleotide sequences per donor were sequenced, and 15% to 20% of those sequences were non-productive. Paper-wide results and their limitations: A later analysis reported that several top co-occurrence clusters appeared linked to parvovirus B19, influenza, CMV and Epstein-Barr virus. The authors suggested that the approach could potentially be extended to other disease states and immunological phenotypes. Linkage disequilibrium might explain the correlated functional status among segregating V segments, but an unknown experimental factor could not be ruled out. Compared with the approximately 700-donor mean, donors in an Asian-associated ancestry cluster had fewer N-insertions in productive TCRs, according to a later genetic analysis. V-gene and J-gene trimming of TCR beta chains was associated with a missense DCLRE1C variant in a later genetic analysis, and the association was replicated in an independent cohort. In a later analysis, the rate of TCR association differed among HLA loci, with DRB1 alleles having the most associated TCRs and HLA-C alleles having the fewest. A later analysis found that HLA-associated TCR beta chains were more clonally expanded and had lower generation probabilities than equally common non-associated chains. A further reported finding was that TCR beta sequences accurately predicted the HLA-A and HLA-B alleles for most subjects in the first cohort. While some public TCRs were present in many individuals, most TCR sequences turned up only very rarely across donors. The classifier was reported to diagnose cytomegalovirus status with high specificity and sensitivity in both the original cohort and the validation cohort. Some IMGT-functional V segments, including TRBV6-2 and TRBV6-3, could not be told apart with the 87-base-pair reads, so those segments were excluded. In a later analysis, some 18,000 TCR beta sequences were associated with specific HLA alleles at a false discovery rate of 0.05. The study gave a list of about 150 TCR beta chains associated with cytomegalovirus. The earlier analysis of approximately 590 of the donors excluded some 15 rarely observed V segments, including chromosome 9 orphons, because counts were too low. In vitro tests confirmed that a few of the cytomegalovirus-associated TCR beta chains recognize cytomegalovirus antigens. When HLA alleles, especially DR and DQ, strongly co-occurred, TCR associations were difficult to assign to individual alleles. In an earlier analysis of about 550 of the donors, most TCR beta V segments were observed in productive rearrangements about 87% or about 30% of the time, broadly matching IMGT annotations. Most CMV-associated TCR beta chains appeared to be HLA-restricted in a later analysis, and the HLA associations seemed to be driven largely by CMV exposure. Sequencing depth was assumed to be roughly uniform across donors in the presence/absence analyses, though that assumption may not hold. The only immune exposure information available for the cohort was CMV serostatus. A cluster of highly shared sequence variants was judged likely to be a technical artifact of the sequencing pipeline. HLA typing was unavailable for some donors at each locus, so association tests used only the typed subset. In this cohort, only TCR beta chains were sequenced, and detectable features were limited by the absence of alpha or paired-chain data.

The library was generated by the immunoSEQ multiplex PCR assay. The multiplex PCR relied on a mix of 60 forward primers for TCR Vbeta segments and 13 reverse primers for TCR Jbeta segments. A multiplex PCR assay on genomic DNA amplified the CDR3 region of rearranged TCR beta genes. On the Illumina HiSeq System, the amplified TCR beta libraries were sequenced as 87-base-pair reads. The paper's processing steps were these. Across the roughly 670 repertoires, a later analysis counted tens of millions of unique TCR beta chains, roughly 11 million of which were shared by at least two donors. A nearest-neighbor algorithm error-corrected the raw reads and collapsed the reads into unique sequences, merging closely related sequences to remove PCR and sequencing errors. CDR3 sequences were aligned to IMGT reference sequences to assign V, D and J gene segments. For a sequence to be retained, a match of at least six nucleotides to both a V gene segment and a J gene segment was required. A rearrangement was called productive if the CDR3 had no stop codons and remained in frame with V and J, and every other rearrangement was called non-productive. Following IMGT convention, CDR3 was defined as the stretch from the second conserved V-encoded cysteine to the conserved J-encoded phenylalanine. The earlier analysis of some 580 of the donors excluded any sequence lacking an unambiguous match to a single V gene segment. In an earlier analysis of a few hundred of the donors, a V segment was called functional when productive rearrangements were above 56.7%, and segregating when the standard deviation between donors exceeded 5%. A statistical classification framework was developed to diagnose cytomegalovirus status using the catalog of TCR beta chain sequences. A later analysis assigned V and J genes by comparing TCR nucleotide sequences with IMGT/GENE-DB human TR gene sequences. A later analysis assigned CDR3 sequences and most-parsimonious VDJ recombination scenarios with the TCRdist pipeline. In a later analysis, each TCR beta chain was defined by its CDR3 amino acid sequence together with its V-gene family, and reads without a unique V-gene family were excluded. To address suspected cross-contamination and a sequencing artifact, a later analysis removed 592 highly shared, low-generation-probability nucleotide sequences. In a later analysis, a clonal expansion index was calculated for each public chain from normalized within-repertoire ranks of inferred template counts. In a later analysis, generation probabilities were computed with a VDJ recombination model fitted to out-of-frame rearrangements, and the resulting probabilities were checked against IGoR. A later analysis scored TCR-TCR, TCR-HLA and TCR-CMV co-occurrence with hypergeometric tests, applying a repertoire-size bias correction to TCR pairs. To estimate false discovery rates, a later analysis permuted the HLA or CMV assignments 20 times. A later analysis grouped co-occurring TCRs with DBSCAN, adding TCRdist sequence similarity when clustering within HLA-allele-positive subsets. Repertoires with fewer than 30,000 or more than 120,000 public chains were left out of co-occurrence clustering, as were roughly five repertoires with anomalous nucleotide sharing. This immuneACCESS table, as held by TCRdb, lists in-frame sequences with V and J called but not all clones. Of the missing ones, under half trace to an unresolved V gene in checked studies; the others have no known cause. V and J calls and clone size follow that table, whereas D and trimming were derived from the DNA. This sample holds 150,000 to 200,000 clones; around three quarters were observed only once. Under 2% of the sample comes from the top ten.

The receptor was isolated from a woman aged 30 to 39 in good health and CMV-seronegative. The chain couples TRBV5-1 to TRBJ2-1; 11 bases in the junction line up with TRBD2. What was sequenced was PBMCs. The CDR3 protein sequence reads: CASSSSPLAGGYNEQFF. The sequenced DNA is TGCGCCAGCAGCTCATCCCCTTTAGCGGGGGGGTACAATGAGCAGTTCTTC.